The T cell receptor (beta chain) under discussion was sequenced for a study of T cell repertoires in cytomegalovirus infection. Study-level information: A matching HLA type, together with CMV infection, was signaled by public TCR beta signatures.

Trimming removed 0 bases from V and 7 bases from J; junction bases left unmatched: 2. The V gene's germline CDR1 is SGHRS and CDR2 YFSETQ. The CDR3 sequence is 13 residues long. TCRdb called the reads again in MiXCR, with one record for every CDR3 protein. The table shows around 260,000 distinct CDR3 sequences, with approximately 10% occurring only once. The sample comprised PBMCs. This chain joins TRBV5-1 and TRBJ2-3, with 7 bases fitting TRBD1. The sequence was collected from a human donor in good health (CMV status not recorded). Some clones in this sample may be carry-over from other donors' samples. The CDR3 region has the DNA TGCGCCAGCAGCTTGGACAGGGGAAATACGCAGTATTTT. It is translated as CASSLDRGNTQYF.